These 5 T cell receptor beta chains originate from one sample sequenced in a study of cytomegalovirus exposure and HLA in healthy donors. Vbeta (60) and Jbeta (13) primers were used in the PCR. Assay used: immunoSEQ multiplex PCR; TCRdb lists only in-frame clones, some missing. The sample lists about 110,000 clones; about 70% were seen once. What was sequenced was PBMCs. These TCRs come from a man aged 30 to 45 in good health and CMV-seropositive.

This chain links TRBV5-5 with TRBJ1-2, with 7 bases identical to TRBD1. Losses at the gene ends were 2 bases for V and 7 bases for J; bases not matched to a gene: 11. The V gene's germline CDR1 is SGHKS and CDR2 YYEKEE (reference sequence). The CDR3 totals 15 residues. The CDR3 reads CASSLSGTDLSGYTF. CDR3 sequence (DNA): TGTGCCAGCAGCTTAAGTGGGACAGACCTTTCTGGCTACACCTTC.

The genes are TRBV29-1 and TRBJ1-2; D not resolved. Germline values: CDR1 SQVTM, CDR2 ANQGSEA. The V and J ends lost 5 bases and 4 bases respectively, with 17 bases between them. The CDR3 has 14 amino acids. This CDR3 is CSVKPRLALYGYTF. The CDR3 coding sequence is TGCAGCGTTAAACCGCGTTTAGCACTCTATGGCTACACCTTC.

The chain links TRBV12-5 to TRBJ1-1, with a tentative D call TRBD1 (5 bases). The V end lost 1 base, the J end lost 4 bases, and 10 bases lay between the germline ends. This CDR3 has 14 residues. CDR1 LGHNT and CDR2 FRNRAP come from the germline V gene. CDR3 nucleotides: TGTGCTAGTGGTTTGGGTAGACAGTTCACTGAAGCTTTCTTT. Translation: CASGLGRQFTEAFF.

The chain employs TRBV18 and TRBJ1-4, with D hard to call. In germline, CDR1 is KGHSH, CDR2 LQKENI. V was cut by 6 bases and J by 0 bases, with 14 bases left in between. The CDR3 contains 16 residues. The CDR3 loop is CASSPTGIATNEKLFF. CDR3 sequence (DNA): TGTGCCAGCTCTCCCACCGGGATTGCAACTAATGAAAAACTGTTTTTT.

This clone was observed a handful of times. This rearrangement joins TRBV5-5 to TRBJ2-5, with D possibly TRBD2 on 5 matching bases. The V gene lost 4 bases and the J gene lost 2 bases, with 9 bases spanning the gap. The CDR3 totals 13 residues. Germline values: CDR1 SGHKS, CDR2 YYEKEE (reference sequence). CDR3 loop: CASSQRSQETQYF. The CDR3 DNA sequence: TGTGCCAGCAGCCAGCGGTCACAAGAGACCCAGTACTTC.